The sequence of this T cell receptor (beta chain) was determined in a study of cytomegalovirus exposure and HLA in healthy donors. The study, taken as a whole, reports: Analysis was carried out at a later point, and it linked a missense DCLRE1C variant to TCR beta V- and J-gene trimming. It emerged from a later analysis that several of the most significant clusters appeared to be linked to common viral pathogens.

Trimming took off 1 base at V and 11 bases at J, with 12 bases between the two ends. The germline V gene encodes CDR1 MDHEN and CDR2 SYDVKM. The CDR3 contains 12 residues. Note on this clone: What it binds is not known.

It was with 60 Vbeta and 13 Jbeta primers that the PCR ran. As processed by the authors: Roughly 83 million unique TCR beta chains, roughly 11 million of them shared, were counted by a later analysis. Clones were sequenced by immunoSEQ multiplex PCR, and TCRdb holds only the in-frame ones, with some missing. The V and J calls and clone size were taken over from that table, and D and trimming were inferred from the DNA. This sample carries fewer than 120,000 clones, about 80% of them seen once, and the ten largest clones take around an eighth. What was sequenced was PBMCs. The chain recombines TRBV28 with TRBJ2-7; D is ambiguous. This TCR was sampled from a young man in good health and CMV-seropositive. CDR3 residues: CASSLSRRGEYF. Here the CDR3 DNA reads TGTGCCAGCAGTTTATCTCGTAGAGGAGAGTACTTC.